This is a list of T cell receptor beta chains from one sample in a study of beta chain features in type 1 diabetes. Profiled with immunoSEQ multiplex PCR; TCRdb holds only in-frame clones, not every one. Among roughly 330,000 clones listed, 13% were seen once. Sequenced sample: naive CD4+ T cells from blood. The receptor source for this set is a woman between 18 and 29 years old with type 1 diabetes. Both conserved end residues are part of each CDR3. D genes are given only for firm matches. The listing skips clone size in some rows; elsewhere it reads once, few, many or a size class.

>TRBJ1-2|few|-|TRBV7-2
TGTGCCAGCAGCCAGACAGGTCCCTATGGCTACACCTTC
CASSQTGPYGYTF
>TRBJ2-5|-|-|TRBV4-3
TGCGCCAGCAGCCAATCTCGGACAGCGGGGGAGACCCAGTACTTC
CASSQSRTAGETQYF
>TRBJ1-5|-|-|TRBV2
TGTGCCAGCAGTGAAGGTCCTGGAGGGCCCCAGCATTTT
CASSEGPGGPQHF
>TRBJ2-4|many|TRBD2|TRBV29-1
TGCAGCGTTAAAGGCGGGGGGGGAAACATTCAGTACTTC
CSVKGGGGNIQYF
>TRBJ1-5|few|TRBD1|TRBV2
TGTGCCAGCAGCAGAGACAGGGTACCTCAGCCCCAGCATTTT
CASSRDRVPQPQHF
>TRBJ2-5|few|TRBD2|TRBV10-3
TGTGCCATCAGTCCGGGACTAGCGGTGGGAGGGGAGACCCAGTACTTC
CAISPGLAVGGETQYF
>TRBJ2-1|few|TRBD2|TRBV28
TGTGCCAGCATCCCCGCCGGTCTAGCGGGTTACAATGAGCAGTTCTTC
CASIPAGLAGYNEQFF
>TRBJ1-2|few|-|TRBV25-1
TGTGCCAGCAGTCTAACTCCAGGGAACTATGGCTACACCTTC
CASSLTPGNYGYTF
>TRBJ2-5|-|TRBD2|TRBV30
TGTGCCTGGACTAGCGGGAGTGGTGGAGAGACCCAGTACTTC
CAWTSGSGGETQYF
>TRBJ2-3|few|-|TRBV30
TGTGCCTGGAGTGTGCAGAACACAGATACGCAGTATTTT
CAWSVQNTDTQYF
>TRBJ2-5|few|TRBD2|TRBV7-9
TGTGCCAGCGGCGCGGGGGGGGAGACCCAGTACTTC
CASGAGGETQYF
>TRBJ2-1|-|TRBD2|TRBV11-1
TGTGCCAGCAGCTTAGTGGCCCAGCGGGAAGGTGAGCAGTTCTTC
CASSLVAQREGEQFF
>TRBJ2-3|few|TRBD1|TRBV28
TGTGCCAGCAGTCCCTCAGGGACAGGGATCACAGATACGCAGTATTTT
CASSPSGTGITDTQYF
>TRBJ1-5|-|-|TRBV30
TGTGCCTGGAGTGTAGTGCAGGGTTACAATCAGCCCCAGCATTTT
CAWSVVQGYNQPQHF
>TRBJ1-1|-|-|TRBV27
TGTGCCAGCAGCCCCAACCCGGGGGGGCTAGGGACTGAAGCTTTCTTT
CASSPNPGGLGTEAFF
>TRBJ2-3|-|-|TRBV2
TGTGCCAGCAGTGAAACTAGCGCGAGGGGGGATACGCAGTATTTT
CASSETSARGDTQYF
>TRBJ2-3|few|-|TRBV5-4
TGTGCCAGCAGCGGAGGGTTGGCTGACGATACGCAGTATTTT
CASSGGLADDTQYF
>TRBJ1-2|-|-|TRBV4-3
TGCGCCAGCAGCCAAGGGTCCCACTCCTATGGCTACACCTTC
CASSQGSHSYGYTF
>TRBJ2-6|-|-|TRBV5-6
TGTGCCAGCAGCCCCAGACGACCTGTGACTTCTGGGGCCAACGTCCTGACTTTC
CASSPRRPVTSGANVLTF
>TRBJ1-4|few|-|TRBV20-1
TGCAGTGCTACTAACAGGGAAAAACTGTTTTTT
CSATNREKLFF
>TRBJ1-2|few|TRBD1|TRBV7-9
TGTGCCAGCAGCTTAGGGCTCGGGGACAGGGGCTACACCTTC
CASSLGLGDRGYTF
>TRBJ1-2|-|-|TRBV28
TGTGCCAGCAGTTTACCACAGGGCAACTATGGCTACACCTTC
CASSLPQGNYGYTF
>TRBJ2-2|few|-|TRBV5-1
TGCGCCAGCAGCTTGGTCGGGAGTGCCTTCACCGGGGAGCTGTTTTTT
CASSLVGSAFTGELFF
>TRBJ2-3|few|-|TRBV9
TGTGCCAGCAGCGTAAAACTAGAATCGAATACGCAGTATTTT
CASSVKLESNTQYF
>TRBJ1-1|-|-|TRBV28
TGTGCCAGCTCTTCCGGGACACTCAACACTGAAGCTTTCTTT
CASSSGTLNTEAFF
>TRBJ2-4|few|TRBD2|TRBV28
TGTGCCAGCAGCCCTCCTGGGAGGCGGGAGATAGCCAAAAACATTCAGTACTTC
CASSPPGRREIAKNIQYF
>TRBJ2-1|-|-|TRBV4-1
TGCGCCAGCAGCCAAGTACGGGGTAATGAGCAGTTCTTC
CASSQVRGNEQFF
>TRBJ2-4|-|-|TRBV7-3
TGTGCCAGCAGCTTAGGAGCGGCCAAAAACATTCAGTACTTC
CASSLGAAKNIQYF
>TRBJ2-3|-|TRBD2|TRBV29-1
TGCAGCGTTGTACTAGCGGGAGGGACAGATACGCAGTATTTT
CSVVLAGGTDTQYF
>TRBJ1-3|-|-|TRBV15
TGTGCCACCAGACAGGGTTCTGGAAACACCATATATTTT
CATRQGSGNTIYF
>TRBJ1-5|few|TRBD1|TRBV30
TGTGCCTGGAGTCCGACAGGGTTGCAACAGCCCCAGCATTTT
CAWSPTGLQQPQHF
>TRBJ1-5|-|-|TRBV27
TGTGCCAGCAGGATCAGGGCCTCCAATCAGCCCCAGCATTTT
CASRIRASNQPQHF
>TRBJ2-7|-|TRBD1|TRBV28
TGTGCCAGCAGGGAAAGACAGGGATCCTACGAGCAGTACTTC
CASRERQGSYEQYF
>TRBJ2-3|-|-|TRBV30
TGTGCCTGGAGCTTCAGGGGCACAGATACGCAGTATTTT
CAWSFRGTDTQYF
>TRBJ2-6|-|TRBD1|TRBV6-1
TGTGCCAGCAGTGGGTACAGGGGTGGCTCTGGGGCCAACGTCCTGACTTTC
CASSGYRGGSGANVLTF
>TRBJ1-2|few|-|TRBV18
TGTGCCAGCTCACCACGTCAACAGATATATGGCTACACCTTC
CASSPRQQIYGYTF
>TRBJ1-1|-|-|TRBV25-1
TGTGCCAGCAGTGCTGACAGATACACTGAAGCTTTCTTT
CASSADRYTEAFF
>TRBJ1-2|-|-|TRBV2
TGTGCCAGCAGTGACCAGGGCGAGAACTATGGCTACACCTTC
CASSDQGENYGYTF
>TRBJ2-1|-|TRBD2|TRBV9
TGTGCCAGCAGCGCATTGAGGACTAGCGGGATTGGGATAAGCTCCTACAATGAGCAGTTCTTC
CASSALRTSGIGISSYNEQFF
>TRBJ1-5|-|-|TRBV5-6
TGTGCCAGCAGCTGGGGGGGAGGGGGCAATCAGCCCCAGCATTTT
CASSWGGGGNQPQHF
>TRBJ2-1|few|TRBD2|TRBV27
TGTGCCAGCAGTTTACCTGGACTAGCGAAGGGTAATCGGGAGCAGTTCTTC
CASSLPGLAKGNREQFF
>TRBJ2-2|few|-|TRBV12-5
TGTGCTAGTGGTTCGGGCGGGGAGCTGTTTTTT
CASGSGGELFF